This T cell receptor (beta chain) was captured in a study of blood T cell repertoires in COVID-19. Trimming left V 3 bases short and J 3 bases short, with 11 bases between. Germline loops: CDR1 WNHNN, CDR2 SYGVQD (reference sequence). CDR3 size: 14 residues. In the authors' workflow: It was from reference gene primer amplification that nucleated cell counts were estimated. The protocol was immunoSEQ multiplex PCR, while the TCRdb copy is restricted to in-frame clones and leaves out a portion. The D gene and trimming were derived from the DNA, and the V and J assignments and clone size from that table. This sample has fewer than 250,000 clones; more than 85% occur once, and the top ten carry 3%.

The receptor comes from a man in his 60s with acute or convalescent COVID-19. The chain has TRBV10-1 and TRBJ1-2, with D possibly matching TRBD1 (6 bases). Sequenced input: peripheral blood. CDR3 residues: CASSDTGFDYGYTF. The CDR3, as DNA: TGCGCCAGCAGTGATACAGGGTTCGACTATGGCTACACCTTC.